These 14 T cell receptor beta chains were sequenced from one sample in a study of blood T cell repertoires in COVID-19. This table comes from immunoSEQ multiplex PCR, and its TCRdb copy is limited to in-frame clones, with some not included. This table holds roughly 360,000 clones, more than 75% found once. Material for sequencing was PBMCs or T cells enriched from blood (not recorded which). The receptors come from a woman aged 25-40 years with acute COVID-19.

This clone was found a few times. The genes are TRBV4-3 and TRBJ2-3; 13 nucleotides agree with TRBD2. There are 18 residues in the CDR3. Germline CDR1 reads LGHNA; CDR2 reads YSLEER. Trimming took 0 bases from V and 0 from J; bases not matched to a gene: 3. The CDR3 protein is CASSQDTSGGASTDTQYF. For the CDR3, the DNA is TGCGCCAGCAGCCAAGATACTAGCGGGGGGGCTAGCACAGATACGCAGTATTTT.

As concerns this clone: This sample also contains other DNA sequences that code for the same CDR3. The chain links TRBV11-2 to TRBJ2-7; D is ambiguous. CDR1 is SGHAT, CDR2 FQNNGV, per germline. Deletions cut 1 base from V and 3 bases from J, with 4 bases between. This CDR3 spans 12 amino acids. This CDR3 is CASSLGSYEQYF. Here the CDR3 DNA reads TGTGCCAGCAGCTTAGGCAGCTACGAGCAGTACTTC. The whole variable domain, filled in from reference TRBV11-2 and TRBJ2-7, reads EAGVAQSPRYKIIEKRQSVAFWCNPISGHATLYWYQQILGQGPKLLIQFQNNGVVDDSQLPKDRFSAERLKGVDSTLKIQPAKLEDSAVYLCASSLGSYEQYFGPGTRLTVT.

The J gene is TRBJ2-7, the V gene TRBV15, with 8 bases matching TRBD2. J gave up 3 bases and V 1 base, and 8 bases lay outside the gene matches. CDR1 is LNHNV, CDR2 YYDKDF, per germline (reference sequence). The CDR3 covers 16 residues. The CDR3 bases are TGTGCCACCAGCAGAGTTGGAAAGCGGGGGTTCTACGAGCAGTACTTC. It specifies CATSRVGKRGFYEQYF.

The chain is built from TRBV6-5 and TRBJ2-7; 14 positions match TRBD2. Losses at the gene ends were 7 bases for V and 5 bases for J; bases not matched to a gene: 4. The CDR3 has 14 amino acids. Germline CDR1 reads MNHEY; CDR2 reads SVGAGI. As DNA, the CDR3 is TGTGCCAGCACAGGACTAGCGGGGGGAGACGAGCAGTACTTC. Encoded protein: CASTGLAGGDEQYF.

This sequence joins TRBV5-1 and TRBJ1-2, with TRBD1 matching 8 bases. V shed 0 bases, J shed 7 bases, and the junction held 5 bases outside the gene matches. Germline values: CDR1 SGHRS, CDR2 YFSETQ. The CDR3 length is 14 residues. CDR3 residues: CASSLETGEVGYTF. As DNA, the CDR3 is TGCGCCAGCAGCTTGGAGACAGGGGAGGTTGGCTACACCTTC.

This clone came up once. The rearrangement uses TRBV5-5 and TRBJ2-1; 8 bases match TRBD1. CDR1 is SGHKS and CDR2 is YYEKEE in the germline V gene (reference sequence). The CDR3 is 14 amino acids. V lost 4 bases to trimming and J lost 0 bases; unmatched junction nucleotides: 0. The CDR3 nucleotides read TGTGCCAGCAGCACAGGGGGCTCCTACAATGAGCAGTTCTTC. Residues: CASSTGGSYNEQFF.

This clone was seen only once. The chain combines TRBV5-1 with TRBJ1-1; D is perhaps TRBD1 (5 bases). Trimming pared 0 bases from V and 3 bases from J, leaving 12 bases between. The CDR3 totals 15 residues. CDR1 and CDR2 (germline): SGHRS, YFSETQ. CDR3 amino acids: CASSLALAGHTEAFF. The CDR3 DNA reads TGCGCCAGCAGCTTGGCCCTGGCAGGGCACACTGAAGCTTTCTTT.

The table lists this clone with a few counts. The chain has TRBV7-9 and TRBJ2-7; the match to TRBD1 covers 8 bases. V lost 2 bases, J lost 3 bases, and 9 bases stayed unmatched. CDR3 length: 16 amino acids. Germline V gives CDR1 SEHNR, CDR2 FQNEAQ (reference sequence). The CDR3 region has the DNA TGTGCCAGCAGCTTACCCGGGACAGGCGACCTCTACGAGCAGTACTTC. Its translation: CASSLPGTGDLYEQYF.

The chain joins TRBV10-2 to TRBJ1-1; D is uncertain. Germline loops: CDR1 WSHSY, CDR2 SAAADI. This CDR3 contains 15 residues. With 4 bases removed from V and 1 base from J, the gap between germline ends came to 13 bases. CDR3 in amino acids: CASSVRVDANTEAFF. CDR3 DNA: TGCGCCAGCAGTGTGAGGGTCGATGCGAACACTGAAGCTTTCTTT.

The chain joins TRBV19 to TRBJ1-5, with TRBD1 matching 7 bases. This CDR3 has 18 amino acids. The V gene's germline CDR1 is LNHDA and CDR2 SQIVND (reference sequence). Germline trimming cut 5 bases from V and 0 bases from J; bases unmatched to any gene: 13. In DNA, the CDR3 is TGTGCCAGTAGTGCATGGGACAGTCACAGGGATAGCAATCAGCCCCAGCATTTT. Amino acids: CASSAWDSHRDSNQPQHF.

With regard to this clone: Other DNA sequences of this sample code for an identical CDR3. The CDR3 sequence is CASSLGDSYEQYF. CDR3 nucleotides: TGTGCCAGCAGCTTAGGGGACAGCTACGAGCAGTACTTC. The chain is built from TRBV7-6 and TRBJ2-7, with 7 positions matching TRBD1. Germline assignment: CDR1 SGHVS and CDR2 FNYEAQ. The CDR3 has 13 residues. Unmatched junction bases numbered 0, after V lost 1 base and J lost 3 bases.

The chain carries TRBV19 and TRBJ2-1; the match to TRBD1 covers 9 bases. Trimming removed 3 bases from V and 5 bases from J; junction bases left unmatched: 11. The germline V gene encodes CDR1 LNHDA and CDR2 SQIVND (reference sequence). The CDR3 sequence is 17 residues long. The CDR3 region is CASSMGAGQGPHNEQFF. CDR3 in DNA: TGTGCCAGTAGTATGGGTGCCGGACAGGGGCCTCACAATGAGCAGTTCTTC.

This clone was picked up a small number of times. The sample carries other DNA sequences with the same CDR3. The rearrangement uses TRBV9 and TRBJ2-3; 10 bases agree with TRBD2. V shed 0 bases, J shed 6 bases, and the junction held 7 bases outside the gene matches. Per germline, CDR1 SGDLS and CDR2 YYNGEE. This CDR3 is 16 amino acids long. The CDR3 DNA follows: TGTGCCAGCAGCGTAGCTAGCGGGGGTCCGGGGGATACGCAGTATTTT. Translated: CASSVASGGPGDTQYF.

The gene calls are TRBV5-4 and TRBJ2-2, with TRBD2 as a possible D gene (6 bases). The CDR3 sequence is 14 residues long. Germline loops: CDR1 SGHNT, CDR2 YYREEE (reference sequence). The germline V and J ends were trimmed by 0 bases and 7 bases, with 10 bases remaining between them. This CDR3 reads CASSLEAGIGELFF. DNA of the CDR3: TGTGCCAGCAGCTTGGAGGCGGGGATCGGGGAGCTGTTTTTT.